This is a list of T cell receptor beta chains from one sample in a study of technical replicates of blood from several donors. Libraries were prepared by immunoSEQ multiplex PCR; TCRdb keeps only in-frame clonotypes and omits some of them. The sample yields some 80,000 clones, around 92% seen once. The sequenced sample was T cells isolated from PBMCs. These receptors were collected from a human donor in good health. Each CDR3 is given with its conserved first and last residue. The D gene is left open where the match is weak.

V	D	J	CDR3	DNA
TRBV11-3	TRBD2	TRBJ2-2	CASSPGLAGAGELFF	TGTGCCAGCAGTCCGGGACTAGCGGGGGCCGGGGAGCTGTTTTTT
TRBV2	NA	TRBJ2-6	CASSRRSSGANVLTF	TGTGCCAGCAGCCGCAGATCCTCTGGGGCCAACGTCCTGACTTTC
TRBV4-1	TRBD2	TRBJ2-7	CASSQVAERDWVGGYEQYF	TGCGCCAGCAGCCAAGTAGCTGAGCGAGACTGGGTGGGGGGGTACGAGCAGTACTTC
TRBV19	NA	TRBJ2-1	CASSRGEIWDEQFF	TGTGCCAGTAGTAGGGGGGAAATTTGGGATGAGCAGTTCTTC
TRBV5-1	NA	TRBJ2-3	CASSYTTSFGTDTQYF	TGCGCCAGCAGCTACACGACTAGTTTTGGCACAGATACGCAGTATTTT
TRBV6-4	TRBD1	TRBJ2-2	CASSDSRGPGELFF	TGTGCCAGCAGTGACTCAAGGGGGCCAGGGGAGCTGTTTTTT
TRBV5-1	NA	TRBJ1-3	CASSLGDSPFSGNTIYF	TGCGCCAGCAGCTTGGGCGACTCTCCATTCTCTGGAAACACCATATATTTT
TRBV27	TRBD2	TRBJ2-3	CASSQPSGRATDTQYF	TGTGCCAGCAGCCAACCTAGCGGGAGGGCCACAGATACGCAGTATTTT
TRBV15	NA	TRBJ2-2	CATSRDWGVSGELFF	TGTGCCACCAGCAGAGATTGGGGGGTCTCCGGGGAGCTGTTTTTT
TRBV13	TRBD2	TRBJ2-1	CASSLAGGRNEQFF	TGTGCCAGCAGTTTAGCGGGAGGGAGAAATGAGCAGTTCTTC
TRBV27	NA	TRBJ1-1	CASSLSRGVLDTEAFF	TGTGCCAGCAGTTTATCGCGCGGTGTGCTAGACACTGAAGCTTTCTTT
TRBV27	TRBD1	TRBJ1-2	CASSLTIPGQGWFGYTF	TGTGCCAGCAGTTTAACTATCCCGGGACAGGGATGGTTTGGCTACACCTTC
TRBV28	NA	TRBJ2-1	CASSLYTGPLYNEQFF	TGTGCCAGCAGTTTATATACGGGTCCCCTCTACAATGAGCAGTTCTTC
TRBV7-3	NA	TRBJ1-2	CASIDSFSGYTF	TGTGCCAGCATCGACAGTTTTAGTGGCTACACCTTC
TRBV13	NA	TRBJ1-2	CASSLPGAGYTF	TGTGCCAGCAGCTTACCAGGGGCGGGCTACACCTTC
TRBV6-6	TRBD1	TRBJ1-2	CASSALRGSNYGYTF	TGTGCCAGCAGTGCGCTCAGGGGGTCTAACTATGGCTACACCTTC
TRBV27	NA	TRBJ1-1	CASSLPGLRNTEAFF	TGTGCCAGCAGTTTACCGGGGTTGCGGAACACTGAAGCTTTCTTT
TRBV7-9	NA	TRBJ2-3	CASSYTSNTDTQYF	TGTGCCAGCAGCTACACTAGCAACACAGATACGCAGTATTTT
TRBV10-3	TRBD1	TRBJ1-2	CAISTGVGYTF	TGTGCCATCAGCACAGGGGTTGGCTACACCTTC
TRBV4-1	NA	TRBJ2-4	CASSQDLEGNIQYF	TGCGCCAGCAGCCAAGACCTAGAGGGAAACATTCAGTACTTC
TRBV5-4	NA	TRBJ1-2	CASSLDGPRGYGYTF	TGTGCCAGCAGCTTGGATGGTCCACGAGGCTATGGCTACACCTTC
TRBV27	TRBD2	TRBJ2-7	CASSRSSGSYEQYF	TGTGCCAGCAGTCGGTCTAGCGGCTCCTACGAGCAGTACTTC
TRBV4-1	NA	TRBJ2-7	CASSPLQGYEQYF	TGCGCCAGCAGCCCCTTACAGGGTTACGAGCAGTACTTC
TRBV2	TRBD2	TRBJ2-3	CASRGLAGLDTQYF	TGTGCCAGCAGGGGACTAGCGGGATTGGATACGCAGTATTTT
TRBV7-6	TRBD1	TRBJ2-7	CASSLGDRGAYEQYF	TGTGCCAGCAGCTTAGGAGACAGGGGGGCCTACGAGCAGTACTTC
TRBV10-2	NA	TRBJ1-5	CASSETGGSNQPQHF	TGCGCCAGCAGTGAGACAGGCGGAAGCAATCAGCCCCAGCATTTT
TRBV27	NA	TRBJ2-7	CASSLKHSYEQYF	TGTGCCAGCAGTTTAAAGCACAGTTACGAGCAGTACTTC